This TCR beta chain was sequenced for a study of high-grade serous ovarian cancer treatment subgroups. Whole-study context: Each sample yielded on average approximately 7,500 unique TCR beta rearrangements from around 14,000 reads. General study findings and limits: Without spatial data, bulk sequencing limits insight into HGSC tumor diversity. CDR1 and CDR2 were left unanalyzed; analyses focused on CDR3. TCR relatedness rose with neoantigen level and trended with mutation load.

The tumor samples were collected prior to definitive surgery or chemotherapy. Germline V gene data show CDR1 as SGDLS and CDR2 as YYNGEE. This CDR3 is 16 amino acids long. The V segment lost 4 bases and the J segment 7 bases; nucleotides outside the gene matches: 6. Turning to this clone: The target antigen is unknown.

The assay was immunoSEQ multiplex PCR, and TCRdb's table has in-frame clones only and misses some. Altogether around 9,000 clones are present, 88% being singletons, with the ten largest covering 1.7%. The rearrangement uses TRBV9 and TRBJ2-1; 15 positions match TRBD2. The sequence was collected from a human donor with high-grade serous ovarian cancer. Sequencing used tumor tissue. CDR3 DNA sequence: TGTGCCAGCAGCCCTCGGACTAGCGGGAGGGTTAATGAGCAGTTCTTC. Residues: CASSPRTSGRVNEQFF.